This TCR beta chain derives from a study of early T cells in non-severe SARS-CoV-2 infection. The wider study: Investigators sequenced bulk RNA drawn from unsorted whole blood, and chains remained unpaired. Study-level findings and limits: Missing private and CD4 specificities, VDJdb matching favored anti-spike CD8 responses.

About this clonotype itself: The antigen remains undetermined.

CDR3 size: 16 residues. Germline V gene data show CDR1 as SGDLS and CDR2 as YYNGEE. The V end lost 2 bases, the J end lost 2 bases, and 15 bases lay between the germline ends. The TCR library protocol attached unique molecular identifiers to the individual cDNA molecules. MiXCR was run by TCRdb on the 5' RACE reads, yielding one entry per CDR3 protein. The sample lists over 85,000 distinct CDR3 sequences; roughly 13% were seen once. The chain uses TRBV9 and TRBJ2-3, with D hard to call. The clonotype was recovered from an adult who was a healthcare worker with PCR-confirmed SARS-CoV-2 infection or an uninfected control (not recorded which). The sequencing used whole blood, collected at baseline. Here the CDR3 DNA reads TGTGCCAGCAGCGTGGAACGGGCGCGGAACACAGATACGCAGTATTTT. This codes for CASSVERARNTDTQYF.